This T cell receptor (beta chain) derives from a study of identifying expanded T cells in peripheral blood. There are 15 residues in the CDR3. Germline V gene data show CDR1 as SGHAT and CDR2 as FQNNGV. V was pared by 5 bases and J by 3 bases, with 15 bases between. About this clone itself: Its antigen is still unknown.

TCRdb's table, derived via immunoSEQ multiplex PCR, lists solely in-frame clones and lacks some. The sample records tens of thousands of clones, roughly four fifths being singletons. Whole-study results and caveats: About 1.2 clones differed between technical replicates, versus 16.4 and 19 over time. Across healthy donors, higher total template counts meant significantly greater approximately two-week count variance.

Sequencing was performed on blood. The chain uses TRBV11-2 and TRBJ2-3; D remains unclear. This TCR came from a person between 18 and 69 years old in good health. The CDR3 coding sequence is TGTGCCAGCAGCCGAGGTGGCCGCTTTACAGATACGCAGTATTTT. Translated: CASSRGGRFTDTQYF.